The sequence of this T cell receptor beta chain was determined in a study of post-analysis software for immune sequencing data. Study outcomes and limitations: Those with multiple sclerosis, the patient group, showed significantly lower normalized Chao1 diversity than controls. Patients carried five TRBV segments more frequently than controls did, and TRBV5-6, TRBV5-1 and TRBV20-1 were among them.

The library was made from cDNA and included unique molecular identifiers. TCRdb processed the PCR reads anew with MiXCR; each CDR3 protein has one entry. Among a few hundred thousand distinct CDR3 sequences listed, 35% to 40% were seen once. In its sample, this clonotype was seen many times. Its antigen is still unknown. The trim removed 0 bases at V and 7 bases at J, leaving 5 bases unmatched. The germline V gene has CDR1 SGHKS and CDR2 YYEKEE (reference sequence). The CDR3 is 15 residues long. The source material was blood. The V call is TRBV5-5, the J call TRBJ2-1; 9 bases map to TRBD1. The sequence was obtained from a girl between 5 and 17 years old with multiple sclerosis. The CDR3 coding sequence is TGTGCCAGCAGCTTGGCGGGACAGGGCGGGAATGAGCAGTTCTTC. Its translation: CASSLAGQGGNEQFF.